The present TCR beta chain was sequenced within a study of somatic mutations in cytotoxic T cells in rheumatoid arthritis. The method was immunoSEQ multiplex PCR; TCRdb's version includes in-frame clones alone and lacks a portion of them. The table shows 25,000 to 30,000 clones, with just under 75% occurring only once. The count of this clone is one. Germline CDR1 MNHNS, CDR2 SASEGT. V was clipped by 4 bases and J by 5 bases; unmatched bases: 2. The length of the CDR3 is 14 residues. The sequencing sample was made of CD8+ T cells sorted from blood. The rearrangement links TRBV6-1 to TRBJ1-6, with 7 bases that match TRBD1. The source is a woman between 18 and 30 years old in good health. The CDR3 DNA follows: TGTGCCAGCAGTGCAGGGACAGATAATTCACCCCTCCACTTT. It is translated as CASSAGTDNSPLHF.